The T cell receptor beta chain described here comes from a study of shared clonotypes between healthy human individuals. Naive CD8 populations comprised CD45RO-negative cells positively selected for CCR7, excluding terminally differentiated effector memory CD45RA+ cells. Method: immunoSEQ multiplex PCR; TCRdb's copy keeps in-frame clones and lacks some. The profile shows over 750,000 clones, just over 95% of them singletons. Trimming shortened V by 4 bases and J by 5 bases, and 7 bases separated the two germline ends. The V gene's germline CDR1 is SGHRS and CDR2 YFSETQ. CDR3 length: 12 residues. The chain uses TRBV5-1 and TRBJ2-1; D gene ambiguous. The sequence came from a man in his thirties or forties in good health. Specimen: naive CD8+ T cells sorted from blood. The CDR3, as DNA: TGCGCCAGCAGCCCCCACGACAATGAGCAGTTCTTC. Its translation is CASSPHDNEQFF.